These T cell receptor beta chains were read from a single sample in a study of shared clonotypes between healthy human individuals. Data came from immunoSEQ multiplex PCR; TCRdb stores just in-frame clones and leaves some out. The table lists 2 million to 2.5 million clones, approximately 94% of them singletons. The sample comprised naive CD4+ T cells sorted from blood. The receptors stem from a man aged 18 to 30 in good health. Both conserved end residues are part of each CDR3. A D gene is named only where the DNA matches it firmly. Expanded clones get a size class; other rows say once, few or many, or leave the size out.

abundance: .
v_gene: TRBV30
j_gene: TRBJ2-7
d_gene: .
CDR3nt: TGTGCCTGGAGTGTTCCGACTCCGGGAAGGTTCTACGAGCAGTACTTC
CDR3aa: CAWSVPTPGRFYEQYF

abundance: .
v_gene: TRBV5-1
j_gene: TRBJ2-3
d_gene: TRBD2
CDR3nt: TGCGCCAGCAGCTTTGGGCTAGCGGGTGGCACAGATACGCAGTATTTT
CDR3aa: CASSFGLAGGTDTQYF

abundance: .
v_gene: TRBV7-8
j_gene: TRBJ2-7
d_gene: TRBD2
CDR3nt: TGTGCCAGCAGCCCCCGGATGCTAGCGGGGGACACCTACGAGCAGTACTTC
CDR3aa: CASSPRMLAGDTYEQYF

abundance: .
v_gene: TRBV4-1
j_gene: TRBJ2-3
d_gene: .
CDR3nt: TGCGCCAGCAGCCGCCCCAGCGGGGATACGCAGTATTTT
CDR3aa: CASSRPSGDTQYF

abundance: .
v_gene: TRBV19
j_gene: TRBJ2-7
d_gene: TRBD1
CDR3nt: TGTGCCAGTAGTATAGGACAGGGGCTCTCCTACGAGCAGTACTTC
CDR3aa: CASSIGQGLSYEQYF

abundance: .
v_gene: TRBV5-1
j_gene: TRBJ2-7
d_gene: TRBD2
CDR3nt: TGCGCCAGCAGCCGGGGGACTAGCGGGGGATTGGTTAAGTACGAGCAGTACTTC
CDR3aa: CASSRGTSGGLVKYEQYF

abundance: .
v_gene: TRBV28
j_gene: TRBJ1-5
d_gene: .
CDR3nt: TGTGCCAGCACCCCCCTGTTGAGCAATCAGCCCCAGCATTTT
CDR3aa: CASTPLLSNQPQHF

abundance: .
v_gene: TRBV2
j_gene: TRBJ2-2
d_gene: .
CDR3nt: TGTGCCAGCAGTGAGGAGGTTAACACCGGGGAGCTGTTTTTT
CDR3aa: CASSEEVNTGELFF

abundance: .
v_gene: TRBV10-2
j_gene: TRBJ1-1
d_gene: .
CDR3nt: TGCGCCAGCAACGAACAGGGGAACACTGAAGCTTTCTTT
CDR3aa: CASNEQGNTEAFF

abundance: .
v_gene: TRBV6-5
j_gene: TRBJ2-3
d_gene: .
CDR3nt: TGTGCCAGCAGTTACACAAGGGCGACTGGCACAGATACGCAGTATTTT
CDR3aa: CASSYTRATGTDTQYF

abundance: .
v_gene: TRBV7-3
j_gene: TRBJ2-2
d_gene: .
CDR3nt: TGTGCCAGCAGCTTAGCTACTTACACCGGGGAGCTGTTTTTT
CDR3aa: CASSLATYTGELFF

abundance: .
v_gene: TRBV29-1
j_gene: TRBJ2-7
d_gene: .
CDR3nt: TGCAGCGTTGAAGTCCCAGGGTCCTACGAGCAGTACTTC
CDR3aa: CSVEVPGSYEQYF

abundance: .
v_gene: TRBV4-1
j_gene: TRBJ2-3
d_gene: .
CDR3nt: TGCGCCAGCAGCCAACCGGGGGTTCCAGATACGCAGTATTTT
CDR3aa: CASSQPGVPDTQYF

abundance: once
v_gene: TRBV6-5
j_gene: TRBJ2-1
d_gene: TRBD2
CDR3nt: TGTGCCAGCAGTTACTCGGTAGGACTAGCGACCAATGAGCAGTTCTTC
CDR3aa: CASSYSVGLATNEQFF

abundance: .
v_gene: TRBV7-2
j_gene: TRBJ2-6
d_gene: TRBD1
CDR3nt: TGTGCCAGCAGCTTAGGGACAGGGGCTGGGGCCAACGTCCTGACTTTC
CDR3aa: CASSLGTGAGANVLTF

abundance: .
v_gene: TRBV11-2
j_gene: TRBJ2-1
d_gene: TRBD2
CDR3nt: TGTGCCAGCAGCTGGGTAAGACGGACTAGCGGGAGCTACAATGAGCAGTTCTTC
CDR3aa: CASSWVRRTSGSYNEQFF

abundance: .
v_gene: TRBV7-2
j_gene: TRBJ2-3
d_gene: .
CDR3nt: TGTGCCAGCAGCCGCCAACTAGCCGATACGCAGTATTTT
CDR3aa: CASSRQLADTQYF

abundance: .
v_gene: TRBV11-2
j_gene: TRBJ2-6
d_gene: .
CDR3nt: TGTGCCAGCAGCTCTCATGGACACTCTGGGGCCAACGTCCTGACTTTC
CDR3aa: CASSSHGHSGANVLTF

abundance: .
v_gene: TRBV27
j_gene: TRBJ1-2
d_gene: .
CDR3nt: TGTGCCAGCAGGCGAGGGACCTATGGCTACACCTTC
CDR3aa: CASRRGTYGYTF

abundance: .
v_gene: TRBV4-2
j_gene: TRBJ1-3
d_gene: .
CDR3nt: TGTGCCAGCAGCCCCTCCGCCAACACCATATATTTT
CDR3aa: CASSPSANTIYF

abundance: .
v_gene: TRBV5-5
j_gene: TRBJ2-7
d_gene: TRBD1
CDR3nt: TGTGCCAGCAGCCCGAGGACAGGGGGAACCTACGAGCAGTACTTC
CDR3aa: CASSPRTGGTYEQYF

abundance: .
v_gene: TRBV10-3
j_gene: TRBJ2-3
d_gene: .
CDR3nt: TGTGCCATCAGTGACCTGAATACGCAGTATTTT
CDR3aa: CAISDLNTQYF

abundance: once
v_gene: TRBV7-3
j_gene: TRBJ2-3
d_gene: TRBD2
CDR3nt: TGTGCCAGCAGCTTGCTAGCGGGGGGCTCAGATACGCAGTATTTT
CDR3aa: CASSLLAGGSDTQYF

abundance: .
v_gene: TRBV11-2
j_gene: TRBJ2-6
d_gene: .
CDR3nt: TGTGCCAGCAGCGATACAGGGACTGGGGCCAACGTCCTGACTTTC
CDR3aa: CASSDTGTGANVLTF

abundance: .
v_gene: TRBV28
j_gene: TRBJ2-7
d_gene: .
CDR3nt: TGTGCCAGCAGTCTAAACTACGAGCAGTACTTC
CDR3aa: CASSLNYEQYF

abundance: .
v_gene: TRBV19
j_gene: TRBJ2-4
d_gene: .
CDR3nt: TGTGCCAGTAGTCTGGAGAGGGCCCCACAAAACATTCAGTACTTC
CDR3aa: CASSLERAPQNIQYF

abundance: .
v_gene: TRBV4-3
j_gene: TRBJ2-1
d_gene: TRBD2
CDR3nt: TGCGCCAGCAGCCCTTATTCCGGGACTAGCGGGCGGGGGGAGCAGTTCTTC
CDR3aa: CASSPYSGTSGRGEQFF

abundance: .
v_gene: TRBV27
j_gene: TRBJ2-7
d_gene: .
CDR3nt: TGTGCCAGCAGTTTGGAGGGGGCCGCCTACGAGCAGTACTTC
CDR3aa: CASSLEGAAYEQYF

abundance: .
v_gene: TRBV29-1
j_gene: TRBJ1-5
d_gene: .
CDR3nt: TGCAGCGTTAGGGGAGACAGCAATCAGCCCCAGCATTTT
CDR3aa: CSVRGDSNQPQHF

abundance: .
v_gene: TRBV30
j_gene: TRBJ2-5
d_gene: TRBD1
CDR3nt: TGTGCCTGGAGGAGGACAGGGACCGAGACCCAGTACTTC
CDR3aa: CAWRRTGTETQYF

abundance: .
v_gene: TRBV5-1
j_gene: TRBJ1-2
d_gene: TRBD1
CDR3nt: TGCGCCAGCAGCATTGGGGACAGGGGCGACTATGGCTACACCTTC
CDR3aa: CASSIGDRGDYGYTF

abundance: .
v_gene: TRBV7-9
j_gene: TRBJ1-6
d_gene: .
CDR3nt: TGTGCCAGCAGCCCCACCCAGGGGTCAAATTCACCCCTCCACTTT
CDR3aa: CASSPTQGSNSPLHF

abundance: once
v_gene: TRBV13
j_gene: TRBJ2-2
d_gene: .
CDR3nt: TGTGCCAGCAGCTTATGGGACGGAAACACCGGGGAGCTGTTTTTT
CDR3aa: CASSLWDGNTGELFF

abundance: .
v_gene: TRBV20-1
j_gene: TRBJ2-5
d_gene: .
CDR3nt: TGCAGTGCTAGGGTCCAGGAGACCCAGTACTTC
CDR3aa: CSARVQETQYF

abundance: .
v_gene: TRBV4-3
j_gene: TRBJ1-2
d_gene: .
CDR3nt: TGCGCCAGCAGCCAATTCACCGGGAAAGACTATGGCTACACCTTC
CDR3aa: CASSQFTGKDYGYTF

abundance: .
v_gene: TRBV6-5
j_gene: TRBJ2-7
d_gene: TRBD2
CDR3nt: TGTGCCAGCAGTCACACCGGGACTAGTTTCTACGAGCAGTACTTC
CDR3aa: CASSHTGTSFYEQYF

abundance: .
v_gene: TRBV18
j_gene: TRBJ2-7
d_gene: TRBD1
CDR3nt: TGTGCCAGCTCACCAGGCGAACAGGGGGCGCGAAGGGAGCAGTACTTC
CDR3aa: CASSPGEQGARREQYF

abundance: .
v_gene: TRBV6-1
j_gene: TRBJ2-7
d_gene: .
CDR3nt: TGTGCCAGCAGTGAAATGTGGGCAATCACCTCCTACGAGCAGTACTTC
CDR3aa: CASSEMWAITSYEQYF

abundance: .
v_gene: TRBV6-5
j_gene: TRBJ1-6
d_gene: .
CDR3nt: TGTGCCAGCAGTCCCCCAGGGAGCCGAAATTCACCCCTCCACTTT
CDR3aa: CASSPPGSRNSPLHF

abundance: .
v_gene: TRBV7-2
j_gene: TRBJ2-7
d_gene: .
CDR3nt: TGTGCCAGCAGCTTAAGGGGGTACGAGCAGTACTTC
CDR3aa: CASSLRGYEQYF

abundance: .
v_gene: TRBV7-8
j_gene: TRBJ2-7
d_gene: TRBD1
CDR3nt: TGTGCCAGCAGTTCCGACGACAGGGCTTCCTACGAGCAGTACTTC
CDR3aa: CASSSDDRASYEQYF

abundance: .
v_gene: TRBV7-2
j_gene: TRBJ1-2
d_gene: .
CDR3nt: TGTGCCAGCAGCTCATCGACAGCTAACTATGGCTACACCTTC
CDR3aa: CASSSSTANYGYTF

abundance: .
v_gene: TRBV30
j_gene: TRBJ1-5
d_gene: .
CDR3nt: TGTGCCTGGAGTGGGAGCACGGGCCAGCCCCAGCATTTT
CDR3aa: CAWSGSTGQPQHF

abundance: .
v_gene: TRBV6-1
j_gene: TRBJ2-7
d_gene: TRBD2
CDR3nt: TGTGCCAGCAGACCCGGACGGCTAGCGGACTACGAGCAGTACTTC
CDR3aa: CASRPGRLADYEQYF

abundance: .
v_gene: TRBV19
j_gene: TRBJ1-2
d_gene: .
CDR3nt: TGTGCCAGTGATCCGGGGGCCTCGAACTATGGCTACACCTTC
CDR3aa: CASDPGASNYGYTF

abundance: .
v_gene: TRBV7-7
j_gene: TRBJ2-5
d_gene: .
CDR3nt: TGTGCTAGCAGCTTAAACAGGGCCCAAGAGACCCAGTACTTC
CDR3aa: CASSLNRAQETQYF

abundance: once
v_gene: TRBV21-1
j_gene: TRBJ1-4
d_gene: .
CDR3nt: TGTGCCAGCAGCAAAGTGTCTAACGGCGAAAAACTGTTTTTT
CDR3aa: CASSKVSNGEKLFF

abundance: .
v_gene: TRBV4-1
j_gene: TRBJ2-7
d_gene: .
CDR3nt: TGCGCCAGCAGCCAAGATCAAGGACAAACCTACGAGCAGTACTTC
CDR3aa: CASSQDQGQTYEQYF

abundance: .
v_gene: TRBV6-6
j_gene: TRBJ2-3
d_gene: TRBD1
CDR3nt: TGTGCCAGCAGCCACCCGACAGGGCAGGCCACAGATACGCAGTATTTT
CDR3aa: CASSHPTGQATDTQYF

abundance: .
v_gene: TRBV4-1
j_gene: TRBJ1-3
d_gene: TRBD1
CDR3nt: TGCGCCAGCAGCCAAGAAAAGGCGTCGGGGACAGGGAGTGAAAACACCATATATTTT
CDR3aa: CASSQEKASGTGSENTIYF

abundance: .
v_gene: TRBV6-1
j_gene: TRBJ1-3
d_gene: .
CDR3nt: TGTGCCAGCAGTGTCGCAGGGAATGGAAACACCATATATTTT
CDR3aa: CASSVAGNGNTIYF

abundance: .
v_gene: TRBV30
j_gene: TRBJ1-2
d_gene: .
CDR3nt: TGTGCCTGGAGTGTAAAGGGTGTGCGTGATGGCTACACCTTC
CDR3aa: CAWSVKGVRDGYTF

abundance: .
v_gene: TRBV28
j_gene: TRBJ1-5
d_gene: .
CDR3nt: TGTGCCAGCAGTTTTCGAGAACTGCTATATAGCAATCAGCCCCAGCATTTT
CDR3aa: CASSFRELLYSNQPQHF

abundance: .
v_gene: TRBV5-1
j_gene: TRBJ2-3
d_gene: .
CDR3nt: TGCGCCAGCAGCTTGGGCGGGGTAGGCACAGATACGCAGTATTTT
CDR3aa: CASSLGGVGTDTQYF

abundance: .
v_gene: TRBV5-4
j_gene: TRBJ1-5
d_gene: .
CDR3nt: TGTGCCAGCAGCTTAGGGGGTGGCGGCAGGGCCAGTCAGCCCCAGCATTTT
CDR3aa: CASSLGGGGRASQPQHF

abundance: .
v_gene: TRBV7-9
j_gene: TRBJ1-5
d_gene: TRBD1
CDR3nt: TGTGCCAGCAGCTGGGGACAGGGGGCCGGCAATCAGCCCCAGCATTTT
CDR3aa: CASSWGQGAGNQPQHF

abundance: .
v_gene: TRBV10-1
j_gene: TRBJ2-2
d_gene: .
CDR3nt: TGCGCCAGCACGGACAGAAACACCGGGGAGCTGTTTTTT
CDR3aa: CASTDRNTGELFF

abundance: .
v_gene: TRBV9
j_gene: TRBJ2-5
d_gene: .
CDR3nt: TGTGCCAGCAGCGTAGCGCAGGGTATAGAGACCCAGTACTTC
CDR3aa: CASSVAQGIETQYF

abundance: .
v_gene: TRBV11-2
j_gene: TRBJ2-1
d_gene: .
CDR3nt: TGTGCCAGCAGCTTAGACCGGGGGACTCCCAATGAGCAGTTCTTC
CDR3aa: CASSLDRGTPNEQFF

abundance: .
v_gene: TRBV23-1
j_gene: TRBJ2-7
d_gene: .
CDR3nt: TGCGCCAGCAGTCAACAAGGGGGTTACGAGCAGTACTTC
CDR3aa: CASSQQGGYEQYF